These 3 T cell receptor beta chains originate from one sample sequenced in a study of cytomegalovirus exposure and HLA in healthy donors. Primers included in the PCR were 60 Vbeta and 13 Jbeta primers. The data were produced by immunoSEQ multiplex PCR, yet TCRdb's version contains in-frame clones alone and is incomplete. The table includes around 140,000 clones, less than 85% detected once. The sequencing sample was made of PBMCs. These receptors all stem from a woman aged 60-70 years in good health and CMV-seropositive.

This clone was seen a single time. The chain combines TRBV5-4 with TRBJ2-1; tentative D call: TRBD1 (6 bases). Germline CDR1 and CDR2: SGHNT and YYREEE (reference sequence). The CDR3 contains 14 residues. The ends were cut back, 0 bases at V and 9 bases at J, with 13 bases in the middle. As DNA, the CDR3 is TGTGCCAGCAGCTTGGGTGGTAGGGGGTTTGAGCAGTTCTTC. Amino acids: CASSLGGRGFEQFF.

The chain is built from TRBV6-1 and TRBJ2-3, with D unresolved. The germline V gene has CDR1 MNHNS and CDR2 SASEGT. V was clipped by 3 bases and J by 8 bases, with 12 bases between them. The CDR3 spans 13 residues. The chain's CDR3 is CASSESVLGTQYF. CDR3 DNA: TGTGCCAGCAGTGAGTCTGTGCTCGGTACGCAGTATTTT.

The chain links TRBV27 to TRBJ2-7; D is perhaps TRBD2 (5 bases). The CDR3 has 16 amino acids. Germline V gene data show CDR1 as MNHEY and CDR2 as SMNVEV (reference sequence). V gave up 8 bases and J gave up 7 bases, with 27 bases separating them. CDR3 nucleotide sequence: TGTGCCAGCGGACCCTCTAGCCCTCTGACACGGGGAGAGCAGTACTTC. The encoded protein is CASGPSSPLTRGEQYF.